One sample yielded the 11 T cell receptor beta chains listed below, sequenced in a study of blood T cell repertoires in COVID-19. TCRdb's copy holds only in-frame clones and misses some; the assay was immunoSEQ multiplex PCR. The sample yields some 150,000 clones, less than 90% seen once. The material sequenced was peripheral blood. The receptors shown here come from a human donor in a cohort sampled during active COVID-19.

The V gene is TRBV7-6, the J gene TRBJ1-2; D unresolved. Between the trimmed V and J ends, which lost 5 bases and 0 bases, there was a span of 22 bases. Germline loops: CDR1 SGHVS, CDR2 FNYEAQ. The CDR3 extends over 18 amino acids. CDR3 loop: CASSPSRGGPGANYGYTF. The CDR3 DNA sequence: TGTGCCAGCAGCCCGAGTAGAGGAGGGCCCGGGGCTAACTATGGCTACACCTTC. The full variable domain, with the rest looked up from reference TRBV7-6 and TRBJ1-2, is GAGVSQSPRYKVTKRGQDVALRCDPISGHVSLYWYRQALGQGPEFLTYFNYEAQQDKSGLPNDRFSAERPEGSISTLTIQRTEQRDSAMYRCASSPSRGGPGANYGYTFGSGTRLTVV.

The chain uses TRBV6-5 and TRBJ2-7, with TRBD1 identical over 7 bases. Germline V gene lookup returns CDR1 MNHEY and CDR2 SVGAGI. V was clipped by 8 bases and J by 3 bases; unmatched bases: 4. The CDR3 is 12 residues long. This chain's CDR3 is CASGDSFYEQYF. In DNA form, the CDR3 reads TGTGCCAGCGGGGACAGCTTCTACGAGCAGTACTTC.

This clone is a singleton in its sample. The gene calls are TRBV11-3 and TRBJ2-3; 12 positions match TRBD2. The ends lost 0 bases at V and 6 bases at J; junction bases unmatched: 10. CDR1 is SGHNT, CDR2 YENEEA, per germline. This CDR3 region has 18 residues. The CDR3: CASSLELTSGGTGDTQYF. The DNA of the CDR3 is TGTGCCAGCAGCTTAGAACTGACTAGCGGGGGTACCGGGGATACGCAGTATTTT.

The rearrangement uses TRBV11-3 and TRBJ2-5; TRBD1 agrees at 9 bases. Germline V CDR1 and CDR2: SGHNT, YENEEA. The CDR3 has 16 residues. V shed 4 bases and J 5 bases; nucleotides not matched to a gene: 11. The chain's CDR3 is CASSSSNRGRGETQYF. The CDR3 nucleotides are TGTGCCAGCAGCTCCTCAAACAGGGGGCGCGGGGAGACCCAGTACTTC.

This rearrangement joins TRBV5-1 to TRBJ2-2, with 13 bases lining up with TRBD2. Germline CDR1 and CDR2: SGHRS and YFSETQ. V dropped 9 bases and J dropped 5; count of bases not matched to a gene: 7. This CDR3 contains 15 residues. The CDR3 DNA follows: TGCGCCACAAGACTAGCGGGGGGCCGGACCGGGGAGCTGTTTTTT. Translated: CATRLAGGRTGELFF.

This clone was observed once. This chain joins TRBV6-5 and TRBJ1-6; a possible D gene is TRBD1 (5 bases). Germline V gene lookup returns CDR1 MNHEY and CDR2 SVGAGI. The CDR3 length is 14 residues. V lost 6 bases and J lost 7, with 13 bases in between. The CDR3 loop reads CASSRGEGNSPLHF. CDR3 nucleotides: TGTGCCAGCAGCCGGGGGGAGGGGAATTCACCCCTCCACTTT.

The rearrangement joins TRBV6-5 to TRBJ2-7; TRBD1 agrees at 8 bases. Germline CDR1 is MNHEY and CDR2 is SVGAGI. The ends lost 6 bases at V and 2 bases at J; junction bases unmatched: 6. CDR3 size: 14 residues. The CDR3 loop reads CASRSGTGTYEQYF. In nucleotides, the CDR3 is TGTGCCAGCAGGTCCGGGACAGGTACCTACGAGCAGTACTTC.

The chain uses TRBV2 and TRBJ1-4; tentative D call: TRBD1 (6 bases). V was shortened by 5 bases and J by 5 bases, with 15 bases between the two germline ends. There are 15 residues in the CDR3. Germline V gives CDR1 SNHLY, CDR2 FYNNEI. The CDR3 here is CASSQDSQLNEKLFF. CDR3 DNA sequence: TGTGCCAGCAGTCAGGACAGTCAACTGAATGAAAAACTGTTTTTT.

The chain combines TRBV7-8 with TRBJ1-4; 10 bases match TRBD1. V trimming: 5 bases; J trimming: 8 bases; junction bases outside the gene matches: 5. The CDR3 covers 14 residues. CDR1 is SGHVS, CDR2 FQNEAQ, per germline. The CDR3 region has the DNA TGTGCCAGCAGCCTTAGACAGGGGGCAGAAAAACTGTTTTTT. Translation gives CASSLRQGAEKLFF.

This clone appeared once. This sequence joins TRBV2 and TRBJ2-6; the D is unclear. This CDR3 comprises 16 residues. Germline CDR1 SNHLY, CDR2 FYNNEI. Trimming cost V 8 bases and J 3 bases, with 17 bases left between them. The CDR3 here is CASGRIRGFGANVLTF. The CDR3 DNA follows: TGTGCCAGCGGTAGGATCCGAGGTTTTGGGGCCAACGTCCTGACTTTC.

This clone was observed a few times. This rearrangement joins TRBV2 to TRBJ1-1; D might be TRBD1 (6 bases). V lost 6 bases, J lost 1 base, and 6 bases lay in between. Germline V CDR1 and CDR2: SNHLY, FYNNEI. The CDR3 loop spans 12 amino acids. CDR3: CASRTGNTEAFF. The CDR3 DNA is TGTGCCAGCAGGACAGGGAACACTGAAGCTTTCTTT.